The next 24 T cell receptor beta chains were all read from a single sample in a study of molecular identifiers for immune sequencing clone quantification. From the PCR reads, TCRdb called clonotypes with MiXCR, one entry per CDR3 protein. Among some 100,000 distinct CDR3 sequences listed, 36% were seen once. The specimen was naive CD8+ T cells from blood, with Jurkat cell RNA spiked in. As to subset: FACS-sorted CD8+CD4-CCR7+CD45RA+ naive T cells. Every receptor here comes from a human donor in good health. Some libraries in this study had Jurkat cell RNA spiked in.

The genes are TRBV24-1 and TRBJ2-5, with D tentatively TRBD1 or TRBD2 (6 bases each). Germline V gene data show CDR1 as KGHDR and CDR2 as SFDVKD. This CDR3 is built from 13 residues. The V gene lost 10 bases and the J gene lost 8 bases, with 19 bases spanning the gap. The CDR3 DNA is TGTGCCACGGGAGCCGGGGGCCCAAGTACCCAGTACTTC. Amino acid sequence: CATGAGGPSTQYF.

This clonotype was found a few times. This chain links TRBV20-1 with TRBJ2-5; the D gene could be TRBD1 or TRBD2 (6 bases each). Germline V CDR1 and CDR2: DFQATT, SNEGSKA (reference sequence). The CDR3 length is 14 residues. V was clipped by 5 bases and J by 7 bases, with 20 bases between them. The CDR3 is CSAQEWGARGTQYF. Here the CDR3 DNA reads TGCAGTGCTCAAGAGTGGGGGGCGCGGGGGACCCAGTACTTC.

A remark on this clonotype: Just one base apart from a much larger clone, this may be a read error. V is TRBV6-1 and J is TRBJ2-7, with 10 bases identical to TRBD2. Germline trimming cut 6 bases from V and 3 bases from J; bases unmatched to any gene: 11. Per the germline V gene, CDR1 is MNHNS and CDR2 is SASEGT. This CDR3 spans 16 amino acids. CDR3 bases: TGTGCCAGCAGGGAACTCGCTAGCGGGAGTTTCTACGAGCAGTACTTC. This translates into CASRELASGSFYEQYF.

The chain recombines TRBV7-9 with TRBJ2-3; the D gene is possibly TRBD2 (5 bases). CDR1 is SEHNR, CDR2 FQNEAQ, per germline (reference sequence). CDR3 length equals 14 residues. V dropped 3 bases and J dropped 4 bases, with 11 bases sitting between them. The chain's CDR3 is CASSFRWESDTQYF. The CDR3 DNA reads TGTGCCAGCAGCTTTCGGTGGGAGTCAGATACGCAGTATTTT.

The chain combines TRBV6-6 with TRBJ2-1, with TRBD2 matching over 13 bases. The CDR3 runs 15 residues. The trim removed 7 bases at V and 8 bases at J, leaving 8 bases unmatched. Germline loops: CDR1 MNHNY, CDR2 SVGAGI (reference sequence). In DNA form, the CDR3 reads TGTGCCAGCACCTACGTGACTAGCGGGAGGTATGAGCAGTTCTTC. Its translation: CASTYVTSGRYEQFF.

In the case of this clonotype: At one end, the junction sequence differs from germline, possibly due to a read error. The genes are TRBV5-6 and TRBJ1-5, with D tentatively TRBD1 (5 bases). This CDR3 spans 16 amino acids. The germline gives CDR1 SGHDT, CDR2 YYEEEE. The CDR3 region is CASSYGRGLSDQPQHF. The CDR3 DNA reads TGTGCCAGCAGCTACGGGAGGGGCCTTAGCGATCAGCCCCAGCATTTT.

This clonotype has more than one count but fewer than ten. The chain is built from TRBV13 and TRBJ2-7; D remains unclear. V gave up 1 base and J gave up 6 bases, with 10 bases separating them. CDR1 and CDR2 (germline): PRHDT, FYEKMQ (reference sequence). The CDR3 length is 13 residues. In DNA, the CDR3 is TGTGCCAGCAGCTTAGAGGGTTTTCGCGAGCAGTACTTC. Translated: CASSLEGFREQYF.

Of note for this clonotype: Given a much more abundant clone one base away, this may be a read error. This sequence joins TRBV28 and TRBJ1-1; maybe TRBD1 (5 bases). Germline lookup yields CDR1 MDHEN and CDR2 SYDVKM. The CDR3 runs 15 residues. V was cut by 4 bases and J by 0 bases, with 12 bases left in between. In DNA, the CDR3 is TGTGCCAGCAGTTCTAGGGGACCGCTGAACACTGAAGCTTTCTTT. Translating it yields CASSSRGPLNTEAFF.

For this clonotype: A single base separates this from a much larger clone, so it may be a read error. The rearrangement links TRBV7-2 to TRBJ2-1, with D possibly matching TRBD1 (6 bases). The germline V gene has CDR1 SGHTA and CDR2 FQGNSA. The CDR3 length is 13 residues. The CDR3 bases are TGTGCCAGCAGAACAGACAGGCACAATGAGCAGTCCTTC. Residues: CASRTDRHNEQSF.

The rearrangement joins TRBV6-2 or TRBV6-3 to TRBJ2-1, with 8 bases matching TRBD1. The germline V gene has CDR1 MNHEY and CDR2 SVGEGT. J was trimmed by 0 bases and V by 7 bases; bases with no gene match: 5. CDR3 length equals 15 residues. In DNA form, the CDR3 reads TGTGCCAGCACCGACGGACAGGGCTCCTACAATGAGCAGTTCTTC. Translating gives CASTDGQGSYNEQFF.

The chain recombines TRBV12-3 or TRBV12-4 with TRBJ1-4; D is undetermined. V was cut by 3 bases and J by 13 bases, with 15 bases left in between. This CDR3 contains 13 residues. The CDR3 bases are TGTGCCAGCAGTTTTACACGAAGCGATGTACTGTTTTTT. Translated, it gives CASSFTRSDVLFF.

There are many counts of this clonotype. The chain recombines TRBV6-5 with TRBJ2-5; no definite D call. The germline CDR1 and CDR2 sequences are MNHEY and SVGAGI. The CDR3 runs 14 residues. Trimming removed 6 bases from V and 1 base from J, with 12 bases in between. The CDR3 DNA sequence: TGTGCCAGCAGCTACGCCGGGCCCCAAGAGACCCAGTACTTC. As protein: CASSYAGPQETQYF.

This clonotype was observed a handful of times. The V call is TRBV5-4, the J call TRBJ2-7; D possibly corresponds to TRBD1 (5 bases). The CDR3 consists of 15 residues. V was clipped by 0 bases and J by 0 bases, with 10 bases between them. The germline gives CDR1 SGHNT, CDR2 YYREEE (reference sequence). DNA for the CDR3: TGTGCCAGCAGCTTGGCTCAGGGAAGCTCCTACGAGCAGTACTTC. Translating gives CASSLAQGSSYEQYF.

Remarks on this clonotype: One end of the junction varies from germline; a read error may be responsible. The rearrangement links TRBV3-1 to TRBJ2-6, with a possible D match to TRBD1 (6 bases). Germline lookup yields CDR1 LGHDT and CDR2 YNNKEL (reference sequence). The CDR3 has 16 amino acids. CDR3 protein: CASSREQGSGSNVLTF. DNA of the CDR3: TGTGCCAGCAGCCGTGAACAGGGATCTGGGTCCAACGTCCTGACTTTC.

Comments on this clonotype: Just one base apart from a much larger clone, this may be a read error. The CDR3 does not end in the conserved phenylalanine or tryptophan, so this is likely a read error. CDR3 DNA: TGCGCCAGCAGCCCTAGCGGGATGTACGAGCAGTACTCC. Translation gives CASSPSGMYEQYS. The genes are TRBV4-3 and TRBJ2-7, with 9 bases fitting TRBD2. Germline V gives CDR1 LGHNA, CDR2 YSLEER. With V trimmed by 4 bases and J by 4 bases, 2 bases remained unmatched. This CDR3 is 13 amino acids long.

Comments on this clonotype: The conserved final phenylalanine or tryptophan is absent from the CDR3, which likely points to a read error. The V gene is TRBV4-1, the J gene TRBJ2-7; the D gene is possibly TRBD1 (6 bases). The CDR3 loop spans 14 amino acids. Looked up from germline, CDR1 is MGHRA and CDR2 is YSYEKL. Trimming pared 1 base from V and 3 bases from J, leaving 10 bases between. CDR3 region: CASSQAQGRYEQYI. The CDR3, as DNA: TGCGCCAGCAGCCAAGCCCAGGGGCGCTACGAGCAGTACATC.

The sample holds a few counts of this clonotype. J is TRBJ2-1 and V is TRBV11-2; 10 bases are a match to TRBD2. This CDR3 contains 15 residues. Germline lookup yields CDR1 SGHAT and CDR2 FQNNGV. V shed 1 base and J 9 bases; nucleotides not matched to a gene: 6. The CDR3 DNA sequence: TGTGCCAGCAGCTTAGTTCCTAGCGGGAGAGCTGAGCAGTTCTTC. It translates to CASSLVPSGRAEQFF.

Comments on this clonotype: Given a much more abundant clone one base away, this may be a read error. The V gene is TRBV9, the J gene TRBJ2-5; TRBD2 matches at 11 bases. The germline gives CDR1 SGDLS, CDR2 YYNGEE. The CDR3 consists of 18 residues. V shed 6 bases and J 5 bases; nucleotides not matched to a gene: 18. This CDR3 reads CASNPFEIAGGPFETQYF. CDR3 bases: TGTGCCAGCAACCCTTTCGAGATAGCGGGAGGGCCGTTTGAGACCCAGTACTTC.

This clonotype has just a few counts. V usage is TRBV4-3 and J usage is TRBJ2-1; 8 bases are shared with TRBD2. J lost 4 bases, V lost 0 bases, and 14 bases had no gene match. Germline CDR1 reads LGHNA; CDR2 reads YSLEER. The CDR3 has 19 residues. The DNA of the CDR3 is TGCGCCAGCAGCCAAGAAGGTTGGACTAGCCGATTACTATACAATGAGCAGTTCTTC. Residues: CASSQEGWTSRLLYNEQFF.

The chain links TRBV9 to TRBJ2-5; D is ambiguous. The CDR3 loop spans 14 amino acids. From germline, CDR1 is SGDLS and CDR2 YYNGEE. V gave up 3 bases and J gave up 2 bases, with 11 bases separating them. CDR3 DNA sequence: TGTGCCAGCAGCGCCCCATCGCCACAAGAGACCCAGTACTTC. Its protein is CASSAPSPQETQYF.

This clonotype has ten or more counts. V gene TRBV4-2 combines with J gene TRBJ2-3; D is ambiguous. Trimming pared 4 bases from V and 5 bases from J, leaving 7 bases between. The CDR3 is 12 amino acids. Germline V gives CDR1 LGHNA, CDR2 YNFKEQ. CDR3 in amino acids: CASSRRRDTQYF. The CDR3 DNA is TGTGCCAGCAGCCGTCGAAGAGATACGCAGTATTTT.

This clonotype was detected a few times. This chain connects TRBV9 to TRBJ1-2, with 8 bases fitting TRBD1. In germline, CDR1 is SGDLS, CDR2 YYNGEE. CDR3 length equals 16 residues. J lost 1 base, V lost 0 bases, and 5 bases had no gene match. The chain's CDR3 is CASSVDRTGNNYGYTF. The CDR3 DNA is TGTGCCAGCAGCGTAGACAGGACAGGGAATAACTATGGCTACACCTTC.

This clonotype was observed a single time. This sequence joins TRBV20-1 and TRBJ2-7; D unclear. There are 11 residues in the CDR3. The germline V gene has CDR1 DFQATT and CDR2 SNEGSKA (reference sequence). V lost 6 bases, J lost 0 bases, and 6 bases lay in between. The CDR3 loop reads CSALLSYEQYF. The CDR3 DNA sequence: TGCAGTGCACTGCTCTCCTACGAGCAGTACTTC.

This chain connects TRBV11-2 to TRBJ2-7, with 8 bases identical to TRBD1. CDR1 and CDR2 (germline): SGHAT, FQNNGV. CDR3 size: 12 residues. V shed 5 bases and J 6 bases; nucleotides not matched to a gene: 3. This CDR3 is CASSQQGGEQYF. The CDR3 DNA reads as TGTGCCAGCAGCCAACAGGGGGGCGAGCAGTACTTC.